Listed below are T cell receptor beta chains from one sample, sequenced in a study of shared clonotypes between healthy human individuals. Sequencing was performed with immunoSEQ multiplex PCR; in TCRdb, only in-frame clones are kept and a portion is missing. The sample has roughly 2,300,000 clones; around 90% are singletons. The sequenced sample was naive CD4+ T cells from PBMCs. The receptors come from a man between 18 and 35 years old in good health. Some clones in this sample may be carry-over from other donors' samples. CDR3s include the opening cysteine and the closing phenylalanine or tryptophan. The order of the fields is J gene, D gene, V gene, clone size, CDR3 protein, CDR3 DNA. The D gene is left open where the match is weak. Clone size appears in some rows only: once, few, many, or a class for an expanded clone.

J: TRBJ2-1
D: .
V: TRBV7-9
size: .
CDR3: CASTRDAYNEQFF
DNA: TGTGCCAGCACCCGGGACGCTTACAATGAGCAGTTCTTC

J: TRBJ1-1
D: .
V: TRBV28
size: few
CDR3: CASSPGGGEMRNTEAFF
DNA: TGTGCCAGCAGCCCCGGCGGAGGGGAAATGAGGAACACTGAAGCTTTCTTT

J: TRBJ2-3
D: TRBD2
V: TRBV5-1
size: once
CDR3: CASSFASGSMDTQYF
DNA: TGCGCCAGCAGCTTTGCTAGCGGGAGTATGGATACGCAGTATTTT

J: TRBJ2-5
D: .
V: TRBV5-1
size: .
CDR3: CASSLEGSQETQYF
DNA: TGCGCCAGCAGCTTGGAGGGCAGTCAAGAGACCCAGTACTTC

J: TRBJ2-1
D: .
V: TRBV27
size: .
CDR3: CASSRTVGNEQFF
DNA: TGTGCCAGCAGTCGAACGGTGGGTAATGAGCAGTTCTTC

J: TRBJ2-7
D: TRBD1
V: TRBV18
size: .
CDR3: CASSRRTGPNYEQYF
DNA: TGTGCCAGCTCACGAAGGACAGGACCCAATTACGAGCAGTACTTC

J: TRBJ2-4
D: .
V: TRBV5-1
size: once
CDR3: CASSLSPWDSLAKNIQYF
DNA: TGCGCCAGCAGCTTGAGCCCGTGGGATAGCTTGGCCAAAAACATTCAGTACTTC

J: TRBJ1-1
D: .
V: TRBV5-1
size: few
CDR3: CASSSDRKNTEAFF
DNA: TGCGCCAGCAGTTCGGACAGAAAGAACACTGAAGCTTTCTTT

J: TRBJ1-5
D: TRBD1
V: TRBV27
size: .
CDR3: CASGLSGGSPNQPQHF
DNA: TGTGCCAGCGGATTATCAGGGGGCAGCCCTAATCAGCCCCAGCATTTT

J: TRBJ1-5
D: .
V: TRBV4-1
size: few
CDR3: CASSPRRDQPQHF
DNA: TGCGCCAGCAGCCCACGCCGGGATCAGCCCCAGCATTTT

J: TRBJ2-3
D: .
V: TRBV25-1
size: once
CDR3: CASSEFRATDTQYF
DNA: TGTGCCAGCAGTGAATTTAGAGCCACAGATACGCAGTATTTT

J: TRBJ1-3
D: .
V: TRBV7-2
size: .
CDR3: CASSLATGTGNTIYF
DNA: TGTGCCAGCAGCTTAGCAACAGGGACTGGAAACACCATATATTTT

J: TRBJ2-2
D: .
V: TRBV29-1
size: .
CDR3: CSVSSHGGSGELFF
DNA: TGCAGCGTGAGCTCGCATGGGGGATCCGGGGAGCTGTTTTTT

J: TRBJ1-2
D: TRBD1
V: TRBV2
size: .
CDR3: CASLPGQQNYGYTF
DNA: TGTGCCAGCCTACCGGGACAGCAGAACTATGGCTACACCTTC

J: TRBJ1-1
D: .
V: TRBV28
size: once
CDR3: CASRARKQGRGNTEAFF
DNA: TGTGCCAGCCGCGCTAGAAAACAGGGACGGGGAAACACTGAAGCTTTCTTT

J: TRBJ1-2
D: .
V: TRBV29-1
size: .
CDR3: CSVEWQWYGYTF
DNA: TGCAGCGTTGAATGGCAGTGGTATGGCTACACCTTC